The 25 T cell receptor beta chains listed next were all sequenced from one sample in a study of blood T cell repertoires in COVID-19. Sequencing used immunoSEQ multiplex PCR; TCRdb keeps in-frame clones, though not all of them. The table shows roughly 180,000 clones, with 60% to 85% occurring only once. Sequencing input: peripheral blood. These receptors originate from a woman between 45 and 60 years old with active or convalescent COVID-19.

The count of this clone is one. The V call is TRBV7-2, the J call TRBJ2-3, with D possibly TRBD2 on 5 matching bases. The CDR3 has 14 amino acids. Germline V CDR1 and CDR2: SGHTA, FQGNSA. Trimming left V 2 bases short and J 5 bases short, with 11 bases between. CDR3 bases: TGTGCCAGCAGCTTAAAAGCGGCGAGAGATACGCAGTATTTT. Translating it yields CASSLKAARDTQYF.

This chain connects TRBV11-3 to TRBJ2-5; D is possibly TRBD2 (6 bases). The CDR3 totals 13 residues. Germline values: CDR1 SGHNT, CDR2 YENEEA. Trimming removed 6 bases from V and 2 bases from J, with 10 bases in between. CDR3 bases: TGTGCCAGCAGACGGGAGCCACAAGAGACCCAGTACTTC. Translating it yields CASRREPQETQYF.

J is TRBJ1-1 and V is TRBV9; D may be TRBD1 (5 bases). The CDR3 loop spans 15 amino acids. Germline V gene data show CDR1 as SGDLS and CDR2 as YYNGEE. Trimming pared 4 bases from V and 1 base from J, leaving 14 bases between. This CDR3 is CASSKGGAGNTEAFF. The CDR3 nucleotides read TGTGCCAGCAGCAAGGGAGGGGCCGGGAACACTGAAGCTTTCTTT.

The chain links TRBV3-1 (or the pseudogene TRBV3-2) to TRBJ1-3; D remains ambiguous. Germline CDR1 is LGHDT and CDR2 is YNNKEL (reference sequence). Trimming pared 3 bases from V and 4 bases from J, leaving 16 bases between. This CDR3 contains 16 residues. As DNA, the CDR3 is TGTGCCAGCAGCCAGACTTTGTTGCAGACGGGAAACACCATATATTTT. As protein: CASSQTLLQTGNTIYF.

This chain uses TRBV6-5 with TRBJ1-4; D is undetermined. The germline V gene encodes CDR1 MNHEY and CDR2 SVGAGI. The CDR3 contains 14 residues. Trimming shortened V by 6 bases and J by 5 bases, and 13 bases separated the two germline ends. The CDR3 DNA sequence: TGTGCCAGCAGCGCGGGGTCCCAGAATGAAAAACTGTTTTTT. This sequence encodes CASSAGSQNEKLFF.

This clone was detected a few times. The chain carries TRBV27 and TRBJ1-1, with D hard to call. The length of the CDR3 is 14 residues. The V and J ends lost 0 bases and 2 bases respectively, with 7 bases between them. CDR1 and CDR2 (germline): MNHEY, SMNVEV (reference sequence). CDR3 residues: CASSLSTANTEAFF. CDR3 in DNA: TGTGCCAGCAGTTTATCCACAGCTAACACTGAAGCTTTCTTT.

The chain is built from TRBV5-6 and TRBJ1-1; tentative D call: TRBD1 (5 bases). The CDR3 consists of 13 residues. The germline gives CDR1 SGHDT, CDR2 YYEEEE. Trimming left V 4 bases short and J 5 bases short, with 12 bases between. The DNA of the CDR3 is TGTGCCAGCAGCCGCGCGGGGGGGACTGAAGCTTTCTTT. Its translation: CASSRAGGTEAFF.

A few counts support this clone. The gene calls are TRBV11-2 and TRBJ1-6; D is ambiguous. V lost 2 bases and J 3 bases, leaving 11 bases between the germline ends. Germline V CDR1 and CDR2: SGHAT, FQNNGV. This CDR3 has 16 residues. CDR3 nucleotide sequence: TGTGCCAGCAGCTTACGTGACAAACTCTATAATTCACCCCTCCACTTT. Protein sequence: CASSLRDKLYNSPLHF.

In its sample, this clone was seen a few times. V gene TRBV4-2 combines with J gene TRBJ2-1; 7 nucleotides match TRBD2. CDR1 and CDR2 (germline): LGHNA, YNFKEQ. With 0 bases clipped from V and 0 bases from J, the junction kept 2 bases outside the gene matches. CDR3 length: 16 residues. The CDR3 protein is CASSQDRDYSYNEQFF. CDR3 DNA: TGTGCCAGCAGCCAAGACCGGGACTACTCCTACAATGAGCAGTTCTTC.

V is TRBV14 and J is TRBJ2-1, with TRBD1 matching 11 bases. This CDR3 contains 15 residues. J lost 7 bases, V lost 4 bases, and 6 bases had no gene match. Per the germline V gene, CDR1 is SGHDN and CDR2 is FVKESK. CDR3 sequence reads: CASSLRDRGFNEQFF. The CDR3 region has the DNA TGTGCCAGCAGCCTCCGGGACAGGGGGTTTAATGAGCAGTTCTTC. The whole variable domain, remainder taken from reference TRBV14 and TRBJ2-1, is EAGVTQFPSHSVIEKGQTVTLRCDPISGHDNLYWYRRVMGKEIKFLLHFVKESKQDESGMPNNRFLAERTGGTYSTLKVQPAELEDSGVYFCASSLRDRGFNEQFFGPGTRLTVL.

This chain links TRBV5-1 with TRBJ2-7, with 8 bases matching TRBD2. CDR1 and CDR2 from the germline V gene are SGHRS and YFSETQ. The CDR3 loop spans 14 amino acids. J gave up 0 bases and V 1 base, and 0 bases lay outside the gene matches. CDR3 nucleotides: TGCGCCAGCAGCTTGCGGGGGGGCTCCTACGAGCAGTACTTC. As protein: CASSLRGGSYEQYF.

The chain uses TRBV4-2 and TRBJ2-1; 8 nucleotides agree with TRBD2. V trimming: 4 bases; J trimming: 4 bases; junction bases outside the gene matches: 3. CDR3 length equals 14 residues. The V gene's germline CDR1 is LGHNA and CDR2 YNFKEQ. CDR3 in DNA: TGTGCCAGCAGCCCGGGGGGGGATTACAATGAGCAGTTCTTC. It translates to CASSPGGDYNEQFF.

In this sample, this clone turned up a few times. The rearrangement uses TRBV6-5 and TRBJ1-2; no firm D call. CDR3 length: 13 residues. In germline, CDR1 is MNHEY, CDR2 SVGAGI. The V gene lost 6 bases and the J gene lost 4 bases, with 12 bases spanning the gap. The CDR3 DNA follows: TGTGCCAGCAGACCCGACTCAAGCTATGGCTACACCTTC. Residues: CASRPDSSYGYTF.

In DNA, the CDR3 is TGTGCCAGCAGCGCCCCACGGGGGGAAGGGAACACCGGGGAGCTGTTTTTT. Amino acids: CASSAPRGEGNTGELFF. The chain recombines TRBV9 with TRBJ2-2; 7 nucleotides line up with TRBD2. The CDR3 is 17 amino acids. The V gene's germline CDR1 is SGDLS and CDR2 YYNGEE. Unmatched junction bases numbered 9, after V lost 3 bases and J lost 1 base.

The chain is built from TRBV6-2 or TRBV6-3 and TRBJ1-3; D is unresolved. CDR1 MNHEY and CDR2 SVGEGT come from the germline V gene. CDR3 size: 18 residues. Deletions cut 2 bases from V and 0 bases from J, with 17 bases between. The CDR3 nucleotides read TGTGCCAGCAGTTACAATCGGGATTACGCTACCTCTGGAAACACCATATATTTT. It encodes CASSYNRDYATSGNTIYF.

The chain combines TRBV19 with TRBJ1-5; D gene ambiguous. The CDR3 consists of 16 residues. In germline, CDR1 is LNHDA, CDR2 SQIVND (reference sequence). The V end was cut by 4 bases, the J end by 0 bases, with 13 bases between. The CDR3 nucleotides are TGTGCCAGTAGTACAGGCCCGATCACTAGCAATCAGCCCCAGCATTTT. Translating it yields CASSTGPITSNQPQHF.

The V and J genes are TRBV6-2 or TRBV6-3 and TRBJ2-1; 10 bases match TRBD2. In germline, CDR1 is MNHEY, CDR2 SVGEGT. V lost 5 bases, J lost 7 bases, and 11 bases stayed unmatched. The CDR3 length is 16 residues. The CDR3 protein is CASSNPAGGLRNEQFF. The CDR3 DNA reads as TGTGCCAGCAGTAATCCAGCGGGAGGGCTGAGGAATGAGCAGTTCTTC.

This chain connects TRBV9 to TRBJ2-7; D is unclear. The V end was cut by 9 bases, the J end by 7 bases, with 5 bases between. The CDR3 loop spans 8 amino acids. Germline CDR1 SGDLS, CDR2 YYNGEE. DNA of the CDR3: TGTGCCACCCAGGAGCAGTACTTC. Its translation: CATQEQYF.

The chain is built from TRBV3-1 (or the pseudogene TRBV3-2) and TRBJ2-2; a weak D match, TRBD2 (6 bases). V lost 3 bases, J lost 1 base, and 15 bases lay in between. The CDR3 length is 17 residues. Germline V lookup: CDR1 LGHDT, CDR2 YNNKEL (reference sequence). The CDR3 bases are TGTGCCAGCAGCCAGCCCACCGGGACTCTGAACACCGGGGAGCTGTTTTTT. The encoded protein is CASSQPTGTLNTGELFF.

The chain recombines TRBV19 with TRBJ2-1; TRBD2 might be the D (5 bases). The CDR3 totals 13 residues. The germline V gene encodes CDR1 LNHDA and CDR2 SQIVND (reference sequence). The V gene lost 11 bases and the J gene lost 10 bases, with 21 bases spanning the gap. This CDR3 reads CAVGGLMTREQFF. The DNA of the CDR3 is TGTGCCGTAGGTGGACTCATGACAAGAGAGCAGTTCTTC.

There are a few counts of this clone. The chain employs TRBV11-3 and TRBJ2-4; the D gene is possibly TRBD1 (7 bases). The CDR3 sequence is 17 residues long. CDR1 SGHNT and CDR2 YENEEA come from the germline V gene. The V end was cut by 1 base, the J end by 2 bases, with 15 bases between. CDR3 loop: CASSLGGQGGTKNIQYF. The CDR3 nucleotides are TGTGCCAGCAGCTTAGGGGGTCAGGGGGGAACCAAAAACATTCAGTACTTC.

The chain uses TRBV11-1 and TRBJ1-2; 7 positions agree with TRBD1. Trimming took 5 bases from V and 4 from J; bases not matched to a gene: 10. Per germline, CDR1 SGHAT and CDR2 FQDESV (reference sequence). This CDR3 comprises 15 residues. In DNA, the CDR3 is TGTGCCAGCAGCGCCCGACAGGGCTGGGCCTATGGCTACACCTTC. This gives the protein CASSARQGWAYGYTF.

J is TRBJ1-2 and V is TRBV7-9, with 8 bases identical to TRBD1. With V trimmed by 4 bases and J by 6 bases, 4 bases remained unmatched. CDR1 and CDR2 (germline): SEHNR, FQNEAQ (reference sequence). The CDR3 is made up of 13 amino acids. DNA of the CDR3: TGTGCCAGCAGCTCGCAGGGGGCGGATGGCTACACCTTC. It codes for CASSSQGADGYTF.

This clone was detected once. Here the CDR3 reads CASALSRVPGELFF. Written as DNA, the CDR3 is TGTGCCAGCGCCCTAAGCAGGGTGCCCGGGGAGCTGTTTTTT. The chain joins TRBV6-5 to TRBJ2-2; tentatively, D is TRBD1 (5 bases). CDR3 length: 14 residues. The germline CDR1 and CDR2 sequences are MNHEY and SVGAGI. Trimming cost V 8 bases and J 6 bases, with 16 bases left between them.

The V and J genes are TRBV27 and TRBJ2-1; TRBD1 matches 7 bases. The V gene end was trimmed by 4 bases and the J gene end by 6 bases; junction bases not matched to a gene: 12. Germline-derived CDR1 and CDR2 are MNHEY and SMNVEV (reference sequence). CDR3 length: 16 residues. The CDR3 region is CASSSRLLGQFNEQFF. CDR3 sequence (DNA): TGTGCCAGCAGTTCCAGGCTCCTGGGACAGTTCAATGAGCAGTTCTTC.